The 22 T cell receptor beta chains listed next were all sequenced from one sample in a study of blood T cell repertoires in COVID-19. TCRdb's copy holds only in-frame clones and misses some; the assay was immunoSEQ multiplex PCR. The table shows 140,000 or so clones, with 75% to 90% occurring only once. The material sequenced was peripheral blood. The source of these receptors is a man aged 70 or older who had recovered from COVID-19.

J is TRBJ2-2 and V is TRBV30; TRBD2 might be the D (5 bases). The CDR3 is 16 residues long. The V end lost 2 bases, the J end lost 2 bases, and 15 bases lay between the germline ends. The germline V gene encodes CDR1 GTSNPN and CDR2 SVGIG (reference sequence). CDR3: CAWSPGLISNTGELFF. The CDR3 DNA is TGTGCCTGGAGTCCTGGACTGATTTCTAACACCGGGGAGCTGTTTTTT.

The gene calls are TRBV3-1 (or the pseudogene TRBV3-2) and TRBJ1-2; TRBD1 matches 11 bases. Germline CDR1 and CDR2: LGHDT and YNNKEL (reference sequence). This CDR3 is 16 amino acids long. The V gene end was trimmed by 2 bases and the J gene end by 8 bases; junction bases not matched to a gene: 10. The CDR3 is CASSQSLGQGARGYTF. CDR3 DNA sequence: TGTGCCAGCAGCCAAAGTCTTGGACAGGGGGCGAGGGGCTACACCTTC.

This clone was counted only a few times. This same CDR3 is encoded by further DNA sequences in the sample. The rearrangement links TRBV5-5 to TRBJ1-3; 7 nucleotides agree with TRBD1. CDR1 is SGHKS and CDR2 is YYEKEE in the germline V gene (reference sequence). CDR3 length: 14 amino acids. The J segment lost 4 bases and the V segment lost 4 bases, leaving 5 bases of the junction unmatched. The CDR3 nucleotides are TGTGCCAGCAGCACGACAGGGTCAGGAAACACCATATATTTT. Residues: CASSTTGSGNTIYF.

The V gene is TRBV6-1, the J gene TRBJ2-7; D is perhaps TRBD2 (5 bases). CDR3 size: 13 residues. Germline-derived CDR1 and CDR2 are MNHNS and SASEGT. V gave up 3 bases and J gave up 2 bases, with 8 bases separating them. The CDR3, as DNA: TGTGCCAGCAGTGATCCGGGAACCTACGAGCAGTACTTC. It codes for CASSDPGTYEQYF.

The J gene is TRBJ2-5, the V gene TRBV7-2; TRBD2 matches at 10 bases. Per the germline V gene, CDR1 is SGHTA and CDR2 is FQGNSA. The CDR3 is 17 residues long. V lost 5 bases, J lost 4 bases, and 13 bases stayed unmatched. The CDR3 region is CASSGSSGRTLGETQYF. CDR3 nucleotides: TGTGCCAGCAGCGGAAGTAGCGGGAGGACGTTAGGAGAGACCCAGTACTTC.

This chain uses TRBV10-3 with TRBJ2-1; 14 positions match TRBD2. The CDR3 length is 16 residues. J gave up 4 bases and V 2 bases, and 1 base lay outside the gene matches. Germline V gene lookup returns CDR1 ENHRY and CDR2 SYGVKD. CDR3 region: CAISEGTSGRYNEQFF. For the CDR3, the DNA is TGTGCCATCAGTGAGGGGACTAGCGGGAGATACAATGAGCAGTTCTTC.

The CDR3 coding sequence is TGTGCCAGCAGCTCTAAATATAGCGGCACCACCTACAATGAGCAGTTCTTC. Translated, it gives CASSSKYSGTTYNEQFF. The rearrangement joins TRBV7-9 to TRBJ2-1, with a possible D match to TRBD2 (6 bases). The CDR3 sequence is 17 residues long. Per germline, CDR1 SEHNR and CDR2 FQNEAQ (reference sequence). V dropped 4 bases and J dropped 2 bases, with 18 bases sitting between them.

The chain is built from TRBV15 and TRBJ1-1; D is possibly TRBD1 (5 bases). CDR1 is LNHNV, CDR2 YYDKDF, per germline (reference sequence). V was clipped by 2 bases and J by 0 bases, with 16 bases between them. The CDR3 sequence is 17 residues long. Here the CDR3 reads CATSRSLTAGVNTEAFF. CDR3 in DNA: TGTGCCACCAGCAGATCGTTGACGGCGGGGGTGAACACTGAAGCTTTCTTT.

This chain links TRBV7-9 with TRBJ1-4; 8 positions match TRBD1. V dropped 4 bases and J dropped 7; count of bases not matched to a gene: 8. CDR3 length equals 15 residues. Germline V gene data show CDR1 as SEHNR and CDR2 as FQNEAQ (reference sequence). The CDR3 bases are TGTGCCAGCAGCTCGGCGACAGGGGTGGGTGAAAAACTGTTTTTT. This sequence encodes CASSSATGVGEKLFF.

The chain uses TRBV6-2 or TRBV6-3 and TRBJ2-7; 9 nucleotides align to TRBD1. Germline values: CDR1 MNHEY, CDR2 SVGEGT. Trimming cost V 2 bases and J 5 bases; bases outside gene matches: 7. This CDR3 has 15 amino acids. The CDR3 protein is CASSYQGQGWDEQYF. In DNA, the CDR3 is TGTGCCAGCAGTTACCAGGGACAGGGCTGGGACGAGCAGTACTTC.

The CDR3 sequence is CATTPGEGIYNEQFF. The CDR3 coding sequence is TGTGCCACCACCCCCGGGGAGGGGATCTACAATGAGCAGTTCTTC. The chain links TRBV27 to TRBJ2-1, with TRBD2 identical over 7 bases. Germline V gives CDR1 MNHEY, CDR2 SMNVEV (reference sequence). Trimming removed 10 bases from V and 3 bases from J; junction bases left unmatched: 12. The CDR3 spans 15 residues.

The genes are TRBV24-1 and TRBJ2-7; unclear D gene. The CDR3 spans 12 residues. V was trimmed by 9 bases and J by 3 bases, leaving 11 bases between them. Germline V gene sequence: CDR1 KGHDR, CDR2 SFDVKD. The CDR3 is CATFGAHYEQYF. DNA of the CDR3: TGTGCCACCTTCGGAGCCCACTACGAGCAGTACTTC.

The J gene is TRBJ2-1, the V gene TRBV10-3, with 9 bases fitting TRBD2. Germline CDR1 reads ENHRY; CDR2 reads SYGVKD. V dropped 3 bases and J dropped 6; count of bases not matched to a gene: 6. The length of the CDR3 is 15 residues. Here the CDR3 reads CAISDSVSGSNEQFF. As DNA, the CDR3 is TGTGCCATCAGTGATTCGGTTAGCGGGAGCAATGAGCAGTTCTTC.

The chain is built from TRBV6-5 and TRBJ1-1, with TRBD1 as a possible D gene (6 bases). V lost 2 bases to trimming and J lost 3 bases, with 10 bases between them. CDR3 length equals 14 residues. CDR1 is MNHEY, CDR2 SVGAGI, per germline. CDR3 nucleotide sequence: TGTGCCAGCAGTTACGGGGGGGCCTACACTGAAGCTTTCTTT. It codes for CASSYGGAYTEAFF.

The J gene is TRBJ2-7, the V gene TRBV6-5; a possible D gene is TRBD2 (5 bases). CDR1 and CDR2 (germline): MNHEY, SVGAGI. V was trimmed by 6 bases and J by 0 bases, leaving 15 bases between them. The CDR3 consists of 15 residues. CDR3 nucleotide sequence: TGTGCCAGCAGGATAGAGACTACTCCCTCCTACGAGCAGTACTTC. This sequence encodes CASRIETTPSYEQYF.

The rearrangement links TRBV6-5 to TRBJ1-2, with a tentative D call TRBD1 (6 bases). Trimming shortened V by 6 bases and J by 4 bases, and 9 bases separated the two germline ends. The CDR3 contains 12 residues. Per germline, CDR1 MNHEY and CDR2 SVGAGI. Here the CDR3 reads CASSQGRYGYTF. The DNA of the CDR3 is TGTGCCAGCAGCCAGGGGCGCTATGGCTACACCTTC.

The V gene is TRBV7-8, the J gene TRBJ2-7; 11 nucleotides agree with TRBD2. There are 15 residues in the CDR3. From germline, CDR1 is SGHVS and CDR2 FQNEAQ. V dropped 1 base and J dropped 2; count of bases not matched to a gene: 1. The CDR3 DNA reads TGTGCCAGCAGCTTAGAGACTAGCGGGACCTACGAGCAGTACTTC. Translating gives CASSLETSGTYEQYF.

The chain has TRBV19 and TRBJ1-2; D ambiguous. V lost 3 bases to trimming and J lost 3 bases, with 14 bases between them. The CDR3 has 15 residues. Germline CDR1 and CDR2: LNHDA and SQIVND (reference sequence). In nucleotides, the CDR3 is TGTGCCAGTAGTATTCGCGGGGAGTTCCACTATGGCTACACCTTC. Translated, it gives CASSIRGEFHYGYTF.

In its sample, this clone was seen a few times. This chain links TRBV7-9 with TRBJ2-2, with D possibly TRBD1 on 6 matching bases. Trimming shortened V by 5 bases and J by 5 bases, and 9 bases separated the two germline ends. This CDR3 spans 13 amino acids. Germline lookup yields CDR1 SEHNR and CDR2 FQNEAQ (reference sequence). The CDR3 loop is CASSSRGTGELFF. The CDR3 region has the DNA TGTGCCAGCAGCAGCAGGGGTACCGGGGAGCTGTTTTTT. Supplemented by reference TRBV7-9 and TRBJ2-2, the full variable domain reads DTGVSQNPRHKITKRGQNVTFRCDPISEHNRLYWYRQTLGQGPEFLTYFQNEAQLEKSRLLSDRFSAERPKGSFSTLEIQRTEQGDSAMYLCASSSRGTGELFFGEGSRLTVL.

The chain joins TRBV10-2 to TRBJ1-4, with 9 bases lining up with TRBD1. Per germline, CDR1 WSHSY and CDR2 SAAADI. The CDR3 extends over 14 amino acids. Germline trimming cut 8 bases from V and 5 bases from J; bases unmatched to any gene: 6. CDR3 nucleotides: TGCGCCAGCGGGACAGGGTGGGTCAATGAAAAACTGTTTTTT. Its translation: CASGTGWVNEKLFF.

Only a few counts were recorded for this clone. The rearrangement links TRBV4-3 to TRBJ1-2; TRBD1 matches at 9 bases. Per the germline V gene, CDR1 is LGHNA and CDR2 is YSLEER. V lost 2 bases to trimming and J lost 5 bases; unmatched junction nucleotides: 9. The CDR3 runs to 16 residues. In DNA, the CDR3 is TGCGCCAGCAGCCAATCGATGACAGGGGGTAATTATGGCTACACCTTC. Translating gives CASSQSMTGGNYGYTF.

CDR3 region: CASSTGGLAGTGELFF. CDR3 nucleotide sequence: TGTGCCAGCAGCACAGGGGGACTAGCGGGAACCGGGGAGCTGTTTTTT. The chain has TRBV7-9 and TRBJ2-2; 13 positions agree with TRBD2. The length of the CDR3 is 16 residues. Germline lookup yields CDR1 SEHNR and CDR2 FQNEAQ (reference sequence). Trimming took 5 bases from V and 5 from J; bases not matched to a gene: 5.